A single sample is the source of the 9 T cell receptor beta chains below, sequenced in a study of blood T cell repertoires in COVID-19. Produced via immunoSEQ multiplex PCR; TCRdb's table is partial and in-frame only. The table shows more than 200,000 clones, with less than 90% occurring only once. Specimen: peripheral blood. The receptors shown here come from a man in his forties with acute or convalescent COVID-19.

The chain combines TRBV5-1 with TRBJ2-1; 8 bases are shared with TRBD1. The CDR3 length is 15 residues. Per germline, CDR1 SGHRS and CDR2 YFSETQ. The trim removed 6 bases at V and 2 bases at J, leaving 7 bases unmatched. The CDR3 here is CASNWDRRAYNEQFF. CDR3 DNA sequence: TGCGCCAGCAACTGGGACAGGCGGGCCTACAATGAGCAGTTCTTC.

CDR3 DNA sequence: TGCGCCAGCAGTCAATGGGGAGGCGGCAATCAGCCCCAGCATTTT. Encoded protein: CASSQWGGGNQPQHF. The chain links TRBV23-1 to TRBJ1-5, with D unresolved. TRBV23-1 is marked as an open reading frame, function uncertain. The ends were cut back, 1 base at V and 2 bases at J, with 9 bases in the middle. The CDR3 contains 15 residues.

This chain connects TRBV14 to TRBJ2-5; TRBD2 might be the D (6 bases). The germline V and J ends were trimmed by 0 bases and 5 bases, with 13 bases remaining between them. CDR1 and CDR2 from the germline V gene are SGHDN and FVKESK. The length of the CDR3 is 15 residues. The CDR3 reads CASSQDRTLAETQYF. The CDR3 nucleotides read TGTGCCAGCAGCCAAGACAGGACGCTAGCGGAGACCCAGTACTTC.

V usage is TRBV20-1 and J usage is TRBJ2-1; D unclear. CDR1 is DFQATT and CDR2 is SNEGSKA in the germline V gene (reference sequence). V was cut by 2 bases and J by 7 bases, with 6 bases left in between. CDR3 length: 11 residues. For the CDR3, the DNA is TGCAGTGCTAGACCAGTTAATGAGCAGTTCTTC. Its protein is CSARPVNEQFF.

V and J are TRBV6-5 and TRBJ2-7, with a weak D call TRBD1 (6 bases). The CDR3 totals 15 residues. Trimming left V 7 bases short and J 5 bases short, with 21 bases between. CDR1 and CDR2 from the germline V gene are MNHEY and SVGAGI. The CDR3 DNA reads as TGTGCCAGCACCTCACCGGCGACAGGCTTACACGAGCAGTACTTC. Its translation is CASTSPATGLHEQYF.

The V gene is TRBV30, the J gene TRBJ2-5, with D perhaps TRBD1 (7 bases). The CDR3 contains 14 residues. The V gene lost 4 bases and the J gene lost 5 bases, with 17 bases spanning the gap. The germline V gene encodes CDR1 GTSNPN and CDR2 SVGIG (reference sequence). The CDR3 region is CAWINRGAGETQYF. The CDR3 bases are TGTGCCTGGATCAACAGGGGAGCGGGCGAGACCCAGTACTTC. Variable domain in full (rest from reference TRBV30 and TRBJ2-5): SQTIHQWPATLVQPVGSPLSLECTVEGTSNPNLYWYRQAAGRGLQLLFYSVGIGQISSEVPQNLSASRPQDRQFILSSKKLLLSDSGFYLCAWINRGAGETQYFGPGTRLLVL.

This chain uses TRBV5-1 with TRBJ2-3; 10 bases agree with TRBD1. CDR3 length equals 16 residues. CDR1 is SGHRS, CDR2 YFSETQ, per germline. V shed 5 bases, J shed 3 bases, and the junction held 9 bases outside the gene matches. This CDR3 is CASSRTPGQGTDTQYF. The CDR3, as DNA: TGCGCCAGCAGTCGCACACCGGGACAGGGGACAGATACGCAGTATTTT.

This sequence joins TRBV5-4 and TRBJ2-3; the D gene is possibly TRBD2 (5 bases). Germline V gene sequence: CDR1 SGHNT, CDR2 YYREEE (reference sequence). V was clipped by 7 bases and J by 4 bases, with 10 bases between them. This CDR3 region has 12 residues. As DNA, the CDR3 is TGTGCCAGCGTCAACGGGGCAGATACGCAGTATTTT. It codes for CASVNGADTQYF.

V usage is TRBV3-1 (or the pseudogene TRBV3-2) and J usage is TRBJ2-7, with TRBD2 identical over 11 bases. The CDR3 totals 15 residues. From germline, CDR1 is LGHDT and CDR2 YNNKEL (reference sequence). The V gene end was trimmed by 5 bases and the J gene end by 2 bases; junction bases not matched to a gene: 5. CDR3 DNA sequence: TGTGCCAGCAGCTGGAGACTAGCGGGGCCCTACGAGCAGTACTTC. Protein sequence: CASSWRLAGPYEQYF.